Given below is one TCR beta chain in context. The data were taken from a study of blood T cell repertoires in COVID-19. Study information: Italy, Spain and the United States were the sources of the convalescent and acute COVID-19 samples. T cells, B-cell-depleted T cells, or PBMCs supplied cDNA or gDNA.

The germline CDR1 and CDR2 sequences are ENHRY and SYGVKD. Trimming stripped 3 bases from V and 1 base from J, with 9 bases between. The CDR3 length is 14 residues. Generated by immunoSEQ multiplex PCR, the TCRdb table keeps only in-frame clones and is missing some. The table shows over 85,000 clones, with approximately 81% occurring only once. The sequenced material came from peripheral blood. The receptor comes from a man of 80 years or more with acute or convalescent COVID-19. The rearrangement links TRBV10-3 to TRBJ1-1; no reliable D call. The CDR3 sequence: CAISDSRGNTEAFF. CDR3 nucleotide sequence: TGTGCCATCAGTGACTCTCGCGGGAACACTGAAGCTTTCTTT.